This T cell receptor (beta chain) is drawn from a study of blood T cells in healthy people across ages. With a J-beta primer mix and a sample-barcoded 5' primer, a second PCR ran 7 to 11 cycles. TCRdb recomputed calls from the 5' RACE reads with MiXCR, one row per CDR3 protein. The sample yields 1.8 million or so distinct CDR3 sequences, about 39% seen once. The CDR3 spans 16 residues. Trimming took 5 bases from V and 2 from J; bases not matched to a gene: 11. The sample holds a few counts of this clonotype. This sequence joins TRBV12-3 or TRBV12-4 and TRBJ2-7, with 8 bases aligning to TRBD2. The specimen sequenced was blood. The clonotype was recovered from a human donor in good health. DNA for the CDR3: TGTGCCAGCAGTACCCGGGAGGGCTCAGGGCCCTACGAGCAGTACTTC. Amino acid sequence: CASSTREGSGPYEQYF.